This T cell receptor beta chain was captured in a study of T cells in localized non-small cell lung cancer. Study results and caveats: Heterogeneity remains possible, as sequencing covered one tumor region only.

Germline values: CDR1 MDHEN, CDR2 SYDVKM. The CDR3 consists of 17 residues. Trimming cost V 10 bases and J 4 bases; bases outside gene matches: 18. Sequencing used immunoSEQ multiplex PCR; TCRdb keeps in-frame clones, though not all of them. There are some 64,000 clones in the sample; around 90% occur only once, and roughly 1.8% lies in the top ten. A note on this clone: No antigen is known for it.

The chain employs TRBV28 and TRBJ1-5; TRBD1 agrees at 8 bases. This TCR derives from a woman between 40 and 69 years old with stage I lung adenocarcinoma. The source was peripheral blood, collected before any cancer treatment. The CDR3 here is CATQTGTGLWGNQPQHF. CDR3 sequence (DNA): TGTGCCACCCAAACCGGGACAGGCTTATGGGGGAATCAGCCCCAGCATTTT.